These 23 T cell receptor beta chains were all obtained from the same sample, sequenced in a study of cytomegalovirus exposure and HLA in healthy donors. Both 60 Vbeta primers and 13 Jbeta primers went into the PCR. The assay was immunoSEQ multiplex PCR, and TCRdb's table has in-frame clones only and misses some. Among about 76,000 clones listed, roughly 78% were seen once. Sequencing was done on a sample of PBMCs. All receptors come from a man in his thirties or forties in good health and CMV-seronegative.

The CDR3 is CAWTTGQSNQPQHF. The CDR3 DNA is TGTGCCTGGACGACGGGACAGAGCAATCAGCCCCAGCATTTT. The chain joins TRBV30 to TRBJ1-5; TRBD1 matches 7 bases. The CDR3 is 14 residues long. Germline V gene data show CDR1 as GTSNPN and CDR2 as SVGIG (reference sequence). The V gene end was trimmed by 4 bases and the J gene end by 1 base; junction bases not matched to a gene: 4.

The chain has TRBV28 and TRBJ1-6; possible D gene TRBD1, 6 bases. This CDR3 spans 15 amino acids. V lost 7 bases, J lost 7 bases, and 17 bases lay in between. Per germline, CDR1 MDHEN and CDR2 SYDVKM. The CDR3 DNA follows: TGTGCCAGCAACCTGGGGGGGGCCCGGAATTCACCCCTCCACTTT. This translates into CASNLGGARNSPLHF.

This chain joins TRBV10-3 and TRBJ2-1; D ambiguous. CDR1 ENHRY and CDR2 SYGVKD come from the germline V gene. The V and J ends lost 4 bases and 9 bases respectively, with 10 bases between them. The CDR3 runs 12 residues. CDR3 sequence reads: CAISGTTGEQFF. In DNA form, the CDR3 reads TGTGCCATCAGTGGTACCACCGGTGAGCAGTTCTTC.

The chain links TRBV28 to TRBJ2-1, with TRBD2 identical over 8 bases. The CDR3 sequence is 14 residues long. In germline, CDR1 is MDHEN, CDR2 SYDVKM. Trimming at V came to 2 bases and at J to 9 bases, leaving 6 bases not matched to a gene. The CDR3 region is CASSLGGLDSEQFF. CDR3 bases: TGTGCCAGCAGTTTAGGGGGACTAGATAGTGAGCAGTTCTTC.

The rearrangement uses TRBV6-1 and TRBJ2-5, with D possibly being TRBD1 (5 bases). With 0 bases removed from V and 2 bases from J, the gap between germline ends came to 13 bases. This CDR3 has 16 amino acids. Germline CDR1 reads MNHNS; CDR2 reads SASEGT. CDR3 sequence: CASSEASGYLQETQYF. As DNA, the CDR3 is TGTGCCAGCAGTGAAGCCTCAGGGTACCTTCAAGAGACCCAGTACTTC.

V is TRBV18 and J is TRBJ2-7; TRBD1 matches 7 bases. V gave up 5 bases and J gave up 4 bases; unmatched junction bases: 8. The CDR3 has 14 amino acids. Germline values: CDR1 KGHSH, CDR2 LQKENI. The CDR3 loop reads CASSEATGSYEQYF. Here the CDR3 DNA reads TGTGCCAGCTCAGAAGCGACAGGGTCATACGAGCAGTACTTC.

This rearrangement joins TRBV5-8 to TRBJ2-7, with D perhaps TRBD2 (6 bases). The CDR3 length is 15 residues. V lost 0 bases and J lost 5, with 15 bases in between. Germline-derived CDR1 and CDR2 are SGHTS and YDEGEE. CDR3 sequence: CASSLARRAGDEQYF. CDR3 DNA sequence: TGTGCCAGCAGCTTGGCGAGGAGGGCCGGGGACGAGCAGTACTTC.

This chain joins TRBV29-1 and TRBJ1-1, with TRBD1 matching 8 bases. The CDR3 loop spans 15 amino acids. Germline values: CDR1 SQVTM, CDR2 ANQGSEA. The DNA for the CDR3 is TGCGCGACCAGGTCGAATGACAGGGGAAACACTGAAGCTTTCTTT. Translation gives CATRSNDRGNTEAFF.

This clone was recorded a few times. The chain joins TRBV9 to TRBJ2-4; 7 positions match TRBD2. J lost 3 bases, V lost 0 bases, and 9 bases had no gene match. Per the germline V gene, CDR1 is SGDLS and CDR2 is YYNGEE. This CDR3 region has 17 residues. The CDR3: CASSVGLAGVDKNIQYF. CDR3 sequence (DNA): TGTGCCAGCAGCGTAGGCCTGGCGGGAGTTGACAAAAACATTCAGTACTTC.

This rearrangement joins TRBV25-1 to TRBJ1-4, with unresolved D. The germline V gene encodes CDR1 MGHDK and CDR2 SYGVNS. This CDR3 contains 13 residues. The V gene lost 9 bases and the J gene lost 4 bases, with 12 bases spanning the gap. CDR3 sequence: CASNGRVNEKLFF. CDR3 nucleotides: TGTGCCAGTAATGGGAGGGTTAATGAAAAACTGTTTTTT. Based on the CDR3 plus reference TRBV25-1 and TRBJ1-4, the full variable domain is EADIYQTPRYLVIGTGKKITLECSQTMGHDKMYWYQQDPGMELHLIHYSYGVNSTEKGDLSSESTVSRIRTEHFPLTLESARPSHTSQYLCASNGRVNEKLFFGSGTQLSVL.

V and J are TRBV25-1 and TRBJ1-3; possibly TRBD1 for D (6 bases). Germline CDR1 is MGHDK and CDR2 is SYGVNS. The CDR3 totals 13 residues. V was trimmed by 7 bases and J by 4 bases, leaving 11 bases between them. This CDR3 is CASTRGGGNTIYF. In nucleotides, the CDR3 is TGTGCCAGCACCCGGGGGGGCGGAAACACCATATATTTT.

The chain employs TRBV7-2 and TRBJ1-1; TRBD1 is a possible D gene (6 bases). CDR1 and CDR2 from the germline V gene are SGHTA and FQGNSA. CDR3 length equals 14 residues. Trimming took 2 bases from V and 0 from J, leaving 7 bases between them. The CDR3 DNA reads TGTGCCAGCAGCTTAAGACAGGTGAACACTGAAGCTTTCTTT. Amino acids: CASSLRQVNTEAFF.

V and J are TRBV13 and TRBJ2-3; 8 bases align to TRBD1. From germline, CDR1 is PRHDT and CDR2 FYEKMQ (reference sequence). After removal of 7 bases from V and 7 bases from J, the junction contained 10 bases not matched to a gene. The CDR3 sequence is 14 residues long. Here the CDR3 reads CASKADRAANTQYF. For the CDR3, the DNA is TGTGCCAGCAAAGCGGACAGGGCGGCAAATACGCAGTATTTT.

The J gene is TRBJ2-5, the V gene TRBV6-5, with 7 bases fitting TRBD2. The end of the DNA fits TRBJ2-7 better, so the J call may be wrong. Germline values: CDR1 MNHEY, CDR2 SVGAGI. The CDR3 covers 15 residues. CDR3 sequence (DNA): TGTGCCAGCAGACCCAAGCGGGATACACTGTACGAGCAGTACTTC. It codes for CASRPKRDTLYEQYF.

The chain couples TRBV7-9 to TRBJ2-1; TRBD2 matches at 7 bases. Germline V gene sequence: CDR1 SEHNR, CDR2 FQNEAQ (reference sequence). The CDR3 covers 17 residues. The V gene end was trimmed by 5 bases and the J gene end by 6 bases; junction bases not matched to a gene: 16. The CDR3: CASSPRLAFTARNEQFF. CDR3 nucleotides: TGTGCCAGCAGCCCCCGACTAGCCTTCACGGCGCGCAATGAGCAGTTCTTC.

This clone came up once. V usage is TRBV4-1 and J usage is TRBJ1-3, with D possibly matching TRBD1 (6 bases). Per germline, CDR1 MGHRA and CDR2 YSYEKL. V was pared by 1 base and J by 4 bases, with 8 bases between. This CDR3 spans 14 amino acids. The CDR3 spells CASSQAGAGNTIYF. For the CDR3, the DNA is TGCGCCAGCAGCCAAGCAGGGGCGGGAAACACCATATATTTT.

This clone turned up a few times. J is TRBJ2-7 and V is TRBV6-5; maybe TRBD2 (5 bases). In germline, CDR1 is MNHEY, CDR2 SVGAGI. There are 14 residues in the CDR3. V was shortened by 0 bases and J by 3 bases, with 9 bases between the two germline ends. The CDR3 sequence: CASSYSYGNYEQYF. The CDR3 DNA sequence: TGTGCCAGCAGTTACTCGTACGGGAACTACGAGCAGTACTTC.

This rearrangement joins TRBV5-1 to TRBJ2-1, with 8 nucleotides matching TRBD2. CDR3 length equals 16 residues. V lost 0 bases to trimming and J lost 6 bases; unmatched junction nucleotides: 8. Per the germline V gene, CDR1 is SGHRS and CDR2 is YFSETQ. The CDR3 protein is CASSLGGSGNSNEQFF. The CDR3 region has the DNA TGCGCCAGCAGCTTGGGGGGTAGCGGGAATAGCAATGAGCAGTTCTTC.

The J gene is TRBJ2-2, the V gene TRBV7-2, with 7 bases fitting TRBD1. The CDR3 length is 15 residues. Germline V gene data show CDR1 as SGHTA and CDR2 as FQGNSA. Trimming took 4 bases from V and 7 from J; bases not matched to a gene: 9. The chain's CDR3 is CASSWGQNKGGELFF. In nucleotides, the CDR3 is TGTGCCAGCAGCTGGGGACAGAATAAGGGCGGGGAGCTGTTTTTT. The variable domain in full, with the rest retrieved from reference TRBV7-2 and TRBJ2-2, is GAGVSQSPSNKVTEKGKDVELRCDPISGHTALYWYRQSLGQGLEFLIYFQGNSAPDKSGLPSDRFSAERTGGSVSTLTIQRTQQEDSAVYLCASSWGQNKGGELFFGEGSRLTVL.

The chain links TRBV28 to TRBJ1-4; unclear D gene. The CDR3 runs 15 residues. Trimming removed 6 bases at V and 1 base at J, with 12 bases between. CDR1 is MDHEN, CDR2 SYDVKM, per germline. CDR3 sequence (DNA): TGTGCCAGCAGGACTAGGAGGGTAACTAATGAAAAACTGTTTTTT. This codes for CASRTRRVTNEKLFF.

This chain links TRBV28 with TRBJ2-7; a possible D gene is TRBD2 (6 bases). The CDR3 extends over 12 amino acids. The germline V gene has CDR1 MDHEN and CDR2 SYDVKM. Between the trimmed V and J ends, which lost 6 bases and 7 bases, there was a span of 13 bases. The CDR3, as DNA: TGTGCCAGCAGGGGAGGCCGCTGGGAGCAGTACTTC. Translated: CASRGGRWEQYF.

The table lists this clone with a few counts. The chain employs TRBV7-2 and TRBJ1-4, with TRBD1 identical over 7 bases. Germline V lookup: CDR1 SGHTA, CDR2 FQGNSA. The CDR3 is 15 amino acids. With 2 bases clipped from V and 4 bases from J, the junction kept 4 bases outside the gene matches. The CDR3 reads CASSLLGQNNEKLFF. The CDR3 nucleotides are TGTGCCAGCAGCTTATTGGGACAGAATAATGAAAAACTGTTTTTT.

The chain is built from TRBV2 and TRBJ2-1; D is undetermined. Trimming removed 1 base from V and 8 bases from J, with 6 bases in between. The CDR3 loop spans 12 amino acids. Germline CDR1 and CDR2: SNHLY and FYNNEI. The CDR3, as DNA: TGTGCCAGCAGTGAAGGAGTGGATGAGCAGTTCTTC. This gives the protein CASSEGVDEQFF.